This T cell receptor beta chain was recorded in a study of T cells in localized non-small cell lung cancer. Study-wide results and caveats: Compared with tumor, uninvolved adjacent lung displayed greater T cell clonality, ranking highest overall.

The data were produced by immunoSEQ multiplex PCR, yet TCRdb's version contains in-frame clones alone and is incomplete. The sample includes around 25,000 clones, roughly nine tenths of them seen just once. About this clone: Its antigen is not identified.

The V and J ends lost 3 bases and 4 bases, in that order; junction bases with no gene match: 9. CDR3 size: 15 residues. Per germline, CDR1 MNHNS and CDR2 SASEGT. V and J are TRBV6-1 and TRBJ2-7, with 7 bases identical to TRBD1. The clonotype comes from a man aged 35 to 69 with stage I squamous cell lung carcinoma. The specimen was peripheral blood, collected before any cancer treatment. The CDR3 nucleotides read TGTGCCAGCAGTGATGGTGTGGCAGGGGGTTACGAGCAGTACTTC. Its protein product is CASSDGVAGGYEQYF.